These T cell receptor beta chains were read from a single sample in a study of cytomegalovirus exposure and HLA in healthy donors. Produced via immunoSEQ multiplex PCR; TCRdb's table is partial and in-frame only. The data contain over 100,000 clones, approximately 90% of them singletons. Sequencing was carried out using PBMCs. Source of these receptors: a woman in her 30s in good health and CMV-seronegative. Each CDR3 is given with its conserved first and last residue. The D gene is left open where the match is weak. Size is stated for part of the rows, as once, few or many counts, or as a class when the clone is expanded.

j_call: TRBJ1-4; d_call: NA; v_call: TRBV2; clone_size: NA; cdr3_nt: TGTGCCAGCAGTTACACCACAACTAATGAAAAACTGTTTTTT; cdr3_aa: CASSYTTTNEKLFF
j_call: TRBJ1-6; d_call: NA; v_call: TRBV28; clone_size: NA; cdr3_nt: TGTGCCAGCAGTCAAGGGGGGGCGGGCGATTCACCCCTCCACTTT; cdr3_aa: CASSQGGAGDSPLHF
j_call: TRBJ1-2; d_call: TRBD1; v_call: TRBV5-1; clone_size: few; cdr3_nt: TGCGCCAGCAGCTCCGGACAGGGTGACTATGGCTACACCTTC; cdr3_aa: CASSSGQGDYGYTF
j_call: TRBJ1-2; d_call: NA; v_call: TRBV7-2; clone_size: NA; cdr3_nt: TGTGCCAGCAGCCCGGATAGAGGGTATGGCTACACCTTC; cdr3_aa: CASSPDRGYGYTF
j_call: TRBJ2-1; d_call: TRBD2; v_call: TRBV7-8; clone_size: NA; cdr3_nt: TGTGCCAGCAGCCCGATCGGGTCTAGCGGGAGTGAAAGCAATGAGCAGTTCTTC; cdr3_aa: CASSPIGSSGSESNEQFF
j_call: TRBJ2-3; d_call: TRBD2; v_call: TRBV7-2; clone_size: NA; cdr3_nt: TGTGCCAGCAGCTTAGGCGGGAGAACGCAGTATTTT; cdr3_aa: CASSLGGRTQYF
j_call: TRBJ1-1; d_call: NA; v_call: TRBV27; clone_size: NA; cdr3_nt: TGTGCCAGCAGTTTGAGGTCGAACACTGAAGCTTTCTTT; cdr3_aa: CASSLRSNTEAFF
j_call: TRBJ1-5; d_call: NA; v_call: TRBV7-8; clone_size: NA; cdr3_nt: TGTGCCAGCAGCCTCCGGACTCAACTCAGCAATCAGCCCCAGCATTTT; cdr3_aa: CASSLRTQLSNQPQHF
j_call: TRBJ2-1; d_call: NA; v_call: TRBV7-3; clone_size: NA; cdr3_nt: TGTGCCAGCTTCTGCGGGTTCTACAATGAGCAGTTCTTC; cdr3_aa: CASFCGFYNEQFF
j_call: TRBJ1-5; d_call: NA; v_call: TRBV19; clone_size: NA; cdr3_nt: TGTGCCAGTAGTATGGCTAGCAATCAGCCCCAGCATTTT; cdr3_aa: CASSMASNQPQHF
j_call: TRBJ2-5; d_call: TRBD2; v_call: TRBV5-3; clone_size: NA; cdr3_nt: TGTGCCAGAAGCAGCGAGCTAGCGGGGGAACAAGAGACCCAGTACTTC; cdr3_aa: CARSSELAGEQETQYF
j_call: TRBJ2-3; d_call: TRBD1; v_call: TRBV7-8; clone_size: NA; cdr3_nt: TGTGCCAGCAGCTTACCGGGGACAGGGGAGACAGATACGCAGTATTTT; cdr3_aa: CASSLPGTGETDTQYF
j_call: TRBJ2-7; d_call: TRBD1; v_call: TRBV10-3; clone_size: NA; cdr3_nt: TGTGCCATCAATGAGGGGGCCCTCTACGAGCAGTACTTC; cdr3_aa: CAINEGALYEQYF
j_call: TRBJ1-2; d_call: NA; v_call: TRBV2; clone_size: NA; cdr3_nt: TGTGCCAGCAGTGAATTTTTTTTCGGGGGGTTAGGAGGCTACACCTTC; cdr3_aa: CASSEFFFGGLGGYTF
j_call: TRBJ2-7; d_call: TRBD1; v_call: TRBV13; clone_size: NA; cdr3_nt: TGTGCCAGCAGCTCCTCGGACAGGAGCTCCTACGAGCAGTACTTC; cdr3_aa: CASSSSDRSSYEQYF
j_call: TRBJ2-2; d_call: TRBD2; v_call: TRBV2; clone_size: NA; cdr3_nt: TGTGCCAGCAGTGAAGGGACTAGCGGGACCGGGGAGCTGTTTTTT; cdr3_aa: CASSEGTSGTGELFF
j_call: TRBJ1-1; d_call: NA; v_call: TRBV29-1; clone_size: NA; cdr3_nt: TGCAGCGTTGATAGACACGACGGTGGCACTGAAGCTTTCTTT; cdr3_aa: CSVDRHDGGTEAFF
j_call: TRBJ1-2; d_call: TRBD1; v_call: TRBV9; clone_size: NA; cdr3_nt: TGTGCCAGCAGCGTAGCTTTAGGGGGCGCGGCGGGCTACACCTTC; cdr3_aa: CASSVALGGAAGYTF
j_call: TRBJ1-2; d_call: NA; v_call: TRBV4-1; clone_size: NA; cdr3_nt: TGCGCCAGCAGCCAAGTTAGCGGCCCGCTCGGCGGCTACACCTTC; cdr3_aa: CASSQVSGPLGGYTF
j_call: TRBJ2-7; d_call: TRBD2; v_call: TRBV4-2; clone_size: NA; cdr3_nt: TGTGCCAGCAGCCAAGAAGCTAGCGGGTTCTACTCCTACGAGCAGTACTTC; cdr3_aa: CASSQEASGFYSYEQYF
j_call: TRBJ2-7; d_call: TRBD2; v_call: TRBV5-1; clone_size: NA; cdr3_nt: TGCGCCAGCAGCTCCCTAGCGGGGCACTACGAGCAGTACTTC; cdr3_aa: CASSSLAGHYEQYF
j_call: TRBJ2-7; d_call: TRBD1; v_call: TRBV6-5; clone_size: NA; cdr3_nt: TGTGCCAGCAGTCCTCACCAAACAGGGGACGAGCAGTACTTC; cdr3_aa: CASSPHQTGDEQYF
j_call: TRBJ2-5; d_call: TRBD1; v_call: TRBV7-9; clone_size: NA; cdr3_nt: TGTGCCAGCAGCTTAGCGCTCGGACAGGGGCAAGAGACCCAGTACTTC; cdr3_aa: CASSLALGQGQETQYF
j_call: TRBJ1-2; d_call: NA; v_call: TRBV18; clone_size: NA; cdr3_nt: TGTGCCAGCTCACGACCGACGGAGGCTGACTATGGCTACACCTTC; cdr3_aa: CASSRPTEADYGYTF
j_call: TRBJ1-1; d_call: TRBD1; v_call: TRBV5-1; clone_size: few; cdr3_nt: TGCGCCAGCAGCCTCACAGGGGGCACTGAAGCTTTCTTT; cdr3_aa: CASSLTGGTEAFF
j_call: TRBJ2-7; d_call: NA; v_call: TRBV30; clone_size: NA; cdr3_nt: TGTGCCTGGAGTCGACAGGTAGGCTACGAGCAGTACTTC; cdr3_aa: CAWSRQVGYEQYF
j_call: TRBJ1-4; d_call: TRBD1; v_call: TRBV4-1; clone_size: NA; cdr3_nt: TGCGCCAGCAGCCAAGGATTCGTCGGGACAGGGTATGAAAAACTGTTTTTT; cdr3_aa: CASSQGFVGTGYEKLFF
j_call: TRBJ2-1; d_call: TRBD2; v_call: TRBV2; clone_size: NA; cdr3_nt: TGTGCCAGCAGTGAAGTGGCTAGCGGGGGGGTTTATGAGCAGTTCTTC; cdr3_aa: CASSEVASGGVYEQFF
j_call: TRBJ1-2; d_call: TRBD1; v_call: TRBV18; clone_size: NA; cdr3_nt: TGTGCCAGCTCACGAAAGACAGGGCTGCACGTCTATGGCTACACCTTC; cdr3_aa: CASSRKTGLHVYGYTF
j_call: TRBJ2-2; d_call: TRBD2; v_call: TRBV6-5; clone_size: NA; cdr3_nt: TGTGCCAGCAGTTACTGGGCGGGAGACACCGGGGAGCTGTTTTTT; cdr3_aa: CASSYWAGDTGELFF